The 10 T cell receptor beta chains given below trace back to one sample, sequenced in a study of blood T cell repertoires in COVID-19. The protocol was immunoSEQ multiplex PCR, while the TCRdb copy is restricted to in-frame clones and leaves out a portion. The sample carries about 270,000 clones, 70% to 90% recorded once. Sample: peripheral blood. The receptor set was obtained from an older woman with acute or convalescent COVID-19.

This chain links TRBV4-1 with TRBJ1-3; 10 bases line up with TRBD1. CDR3 size: 17 residues. With 5 bases clipped from V and 0 bases from J, the junction kept 7 bases outside the gene matches. The germline CDR1 and CDR2 sequences are MGHRA and YSYEKL. CDR3 sequence: CASSSDRGLDSGNTIYF. The DNA of the CDR3 is TGCGCCAGCAGCTCAGACAGGGGGCTGGACTCTGGAAACACCATATATTTT.

V and J are TRBV30 and TRBJ2-3; no firm D call. CDR1 GTSNPN and CDR2 SVGIG come from the germline V gene (reference sequence). The length of the CDR3 is 10 residues. The ends were cut back, 6 bases at V and 6 bases at J, with 7 bases in the middle. The CDR3 region has the DNA TGTGCCTGTAATCAGGATACGCAGTATTTT. Translating it yields CACNQDTQYF.

The J gene is TRBJ2-7, the V gene TRBV28, with D possibly matching TRBD1 (5 bases). V lost 6 bases and J 7 bases, leaving 22 bases between the germline ends. CDR3 length equals 15 residues. CDR1 and CDR2 from the germline V gene are MDHEN and SYDVKM. The CDR3 loop is CASSRVGPGSLEQYF. The CDR3 bases are TGTGCCAGCAGCAGGGTGGGCCCGGGCAGCTTGGAGCAGTACTTC.

With regard to this clone: The sample holds other DNA sequences that translate to the same CDR3. The chain employs TRBV18 and TRBJ2-1; D is unclear. The length of the CDR3 is 13 residues. CDR1 and CDR2 (germline): KGHSH, LQKENI. The V and J ends lost 2 bases and 7 bases respectively, with 9 bases between them. The CDR3 coding sequence is TGTGCCAGCTCACCAGGCCGATCTAATGAGCAGTTCTTC. Its protein is CASSPGRSNEQFF.

The chain is built from TRBV6-6 and TRBJ1-1; D is possibly TRBD1 (5 bases). From germline, CDR1 is MNHNY and CDR2 SVGAGI (reference sequence). The CDR3 is made up of 14 amino acids. Trimming shortened V by 2 bases and J by 1 base, and 8 bases separated the two germline ends. This chain's CDR3 is CASSYRGPNTEAFF. The DNA for the CDR3 is TGTGCCAGCAGTTACAGGGGCCCGAACACTGAAGCTTTCTTT.

This clone showed up just a few times. The chain has TRBV10-3 and TRBJ1-2; D call uncertain. Germline CDR1 ENHRY, CDR2 SYGVKD. Between the trimmed V and J ends, which lost 4 bases and 1 base, there was a span of 7 bases. There are 13 residues in the CDR3. CDR3 region: CAISGQVNYGYTF. In DNA form, the CDR3 reads TGTGCCATCAGTGGTCAGGTTAACTATGGCTACACCTTC.

The chain has TRBV9 and TRBJ2-3; 9 nucleotides align to TRBD1. This CDR3 region has 16 residues. Germline V CDR1 and CDR2: SGDLS, YYNGEE. The V gene end was trimmed by 4 bases and the J gene end by 2 bases; junction bases not matched to a gene: 8. In nucleotides, the CDR3 is TGTGCCAGCAGCCGCTACGGGACAGGGAACACAGATACGCAGTATTTT. It yields the protein CASSRYGTGNTDTQYF.

V is TRBV18 and J is TRBJ1-5; D is unresolved. The V gene's germline CDR1 is KGHSH and CDR2 LQKENI. Trimming took off 0 bases at V and 3 bases at J, with 9 bases between the two ends. CDR3 length: 15 amino acids. CDR3 coding DNA: TGTGCCAGCTCACCACCCGGCGGAACCAATCAGCCCCAGCATTTT. Its translation: CASSPPGGTNQPQHF.

The V gene is TRBV2, the J gene TRBJ1-4, with D possibly TRBD1 on 5 matching bases. Germline V CDR1 and CDR2: SNHLY, FYNNEI. Trimming took off 9 bases at V and 5 bases at J, with 22 bases between the two ends. CDR3 length: 16 amino acids. CDR3 in amino acids: CARRSPTGGENEKLFF. In DNA, the CDR3 is TGTGCCAGGCGGTCCCCCACGGGGGGAGAGAATGAAAAACTGTTTTTT.

A few counts support this clone. The V gene is TRBV3-1 (or the pseudogene TRBV3-2), the J gene TRBJ1-1; D is possibly TRBD1 (6 bases). The V end was cut by 6 bases, the J end by 2 bases, with 13 bases between. This CDR3 spans 14 amino acids. Per the germline V gene, CDR1 is LGHDT and CDR2 is YNNKEL (reference sequence). CDR3 loop: CASRSPGGNTEAFF. The CDR3 nucleotides are TGTGCCAGCAGATCGCCGGGGGGCAACACTGAAGCTTTCTTT.